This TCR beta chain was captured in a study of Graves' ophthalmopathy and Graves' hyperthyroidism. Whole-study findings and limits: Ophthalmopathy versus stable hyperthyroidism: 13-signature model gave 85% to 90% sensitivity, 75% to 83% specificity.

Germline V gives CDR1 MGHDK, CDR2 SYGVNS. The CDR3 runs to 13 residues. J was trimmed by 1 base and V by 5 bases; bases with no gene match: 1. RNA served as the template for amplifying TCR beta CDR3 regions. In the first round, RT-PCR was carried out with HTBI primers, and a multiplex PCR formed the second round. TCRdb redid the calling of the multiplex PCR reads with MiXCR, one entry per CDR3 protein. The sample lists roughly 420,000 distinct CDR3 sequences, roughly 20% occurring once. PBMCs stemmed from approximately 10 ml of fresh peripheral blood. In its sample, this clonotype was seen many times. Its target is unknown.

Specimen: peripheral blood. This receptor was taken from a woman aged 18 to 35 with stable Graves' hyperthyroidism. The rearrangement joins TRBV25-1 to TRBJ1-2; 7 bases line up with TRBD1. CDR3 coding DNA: TGTGCCAGCAGTCAGGGGGGTAACTATGGCTACACCTTC. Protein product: CASSQGGNYGYTF.